Presented here are 31 T cell receptor beta chains from one specimen sequenced in a study of cytomegalovirus exposure and HLA in healthy donors. Primers for the PCR totalled 60 Vbeta and 13 Jbeta. Measured with immunoSEQ multiplex PCR; TCRdb has only the in-frame clones, and not every one. The profile shows over 100,000 clones, less than 80% of them singletons. Sequencing was done on a sample of PBMCs. The receptor set was obtained from a female donor in good health and CMV-seropositive.

DNA for the CDR3: TGTGCCAGCAGTCCCGCCGGGGTAGAAGGCGAGCAGTACTTC. Translating gives CASSPAGVEGEQYF. The chain combines TRBV28 with TRBJ2-7; TRBD2 might be the D (5 bases). CDR3 size: 14 residues. V was cut by 5 bases and J by 6 bases, with 17 bases left in between. CDR1 MDHEN and CDR2 SYDVKM come from the germline V gene.

This chain uses TRBV29-1 with TRBJ1-2; D remains unclear. Germline V lookup: CDR1 SQVTM, CDR2 ANQGSEA. There are 12 residues in the CDR3. The V and J ends lost 3 bases and 5 bases respectively, with 10 bases between them. The chain's CDR3 is CSVDDSPYGYTF. Written as DNA, the CDR3 is TGCAGCGTTGATGATAGCCCTTATGGCTACACCTTC.

The rearrangement joins TRBV5-1 to TRBJ2-1; D not certain. Germline V gives CDR1 SGHRS, CDR2 YFSETQ. The V gene lost 4 bases and the J gene lost 0 bases, with 11 bases spanning the gap. The CDR3 has 15 residues. CDR3 bases: TGCGCCAGCAGCATGACCCCTAGCTCCTACAATGAGCAGTTCTTC. It is translated as CASSMTPSSYNEQFF.

This chain connects TRBV10-3 to TRBJ1-1; no reliable D call. From germline, CDR1 is ENHRY and CDR2 SYGVKD. The CDR3 extends over 14 amino acids. V was cut by 3 bases and J by 3 bases, with 11 bases left in between. The CDR3, as DNA: TGTGCCATCAGTGACCGCGGGTTCGACACTGAAGCTTTCTTT. This codes for CAISDRGFDTEAFF.

This rearrangement joins TRBV7-9 to TRBJ2-7; 7 bases are shared with TRBD2. V lost 3 bases, J lost 4 bases, and 9 bases stayed unmatched. This CDR3 has 15 amino acids. Germline CDR1 is SEHNR and CDR2 is FQNEAQ (reference sequence). DNA for the CDR3: TGTGCCAGCAGCTTCACGGGAGGTGGGGGGTACGAGCAGTACTTC. This sequence encodes CASSFTGGGGYEQYF. The complete variable domain, with remaining parts taken from reference TRBV7-9 and TRBJ2-7, reads DTGVSQNPRHKITKRGQNVTFRCDPISEHNRLYWYRQTLGQGPEFLTYFQNEAQLEKSRLLSDRFSAERPKGSFSTLEIQRTEQGDSAMYLCASSFTGGGGYEQYFGPGTRLTVT.

Here the CDR3 DNA reads TGTGCCAGTAGTGGCCGGACAGCGGGGAACTATGGCTACACCTTC. Encoded protein: CASSGRTAGNYGYTF. The rearrangement links TRBV19 to TRBJ1-2, with D perhaps TRBD1 (6 bases). V was pared by 5 bases and J by 2 bases, with 15 bases between. Germline values: CDR1 LNHDA, CDR2 SQIVND (reference sequence). This CDR3 has 15 amino acids.

CDR3: CASSYLTGNTGELFF. DNA for the CDR3: TGTGCCAGCAGTTACTTGACAGGGAACACCGGGGAGCTGTTTTTT. V usage is TRBV6-5 and J usage is TRBJ2-2; tentative D call: TRBD1 (6 bases). Trimming pared 1 base from V and 1 base from J, leaving 7 bases between. The germline V gene encodes CDR1 MNHEY and CDR2 SVGAGI. The CDR3 length is 15 residues.

The gene calls are TRBV6-5 and TRBJ1-2; D is perhaps TRBD1 (6 bases). The CDR3 is 14 amino acids. Germline assignment: CDR1 MNHEY and CDR2 SVGAGI. Trimming left V 6 bases short and J 8 bases short, with 19 bases between. The CDR3 spells CASSRQGRGGGYTF. As DNA, the CDR3 is TGTGCCAGCAGCCGTCAGGGGCGCGGGGGAGGCTACACCTTC.

Here the CDR3 DNA reads TGTGCCAGCAGCTTTTCAGGGGACCACAATGAGCAGTTCTTC. Translated: CASSFSGDHNEQFF. The chain couples TRBV11-3 to TRBJ2-1; possibly TRBD1 for D (6 bases). Trimming removed 3 bases from V and 5 bases from J, with 11 bases in between. Germline V gene sequence: CDR1 SGHNT, CDR2 YENEEA. The CDR3 runs to 14 residues.

There are a few counts of this clone. The rearrangement uses TRBV7-2 and TRBJ1-6; D gene ambiguous. CDR1 and CDR2 from the germline V gene are SGHTA and FQGNSA. Trimming pared 2 bases from V and 7 bases from J, leaving 6 bases between. The CDR3 has 13 amino acids. This CDR3 reads CASSLSRNSPLHF. CDR3 DNA sequence: TGTGCCAGCAGCTTATCGCGAAATTCACCCCTCCACTTT.

This clone was counted once. The chain links TRBV5-4 to TRBJ2-1, with D perhaps matching TRBD1 (6 bases). Trimming stripped 4 bases from V and 7 bases from J, with 15 bases between. This CDR3 has 14 residues. The germline V gene has CDR1 SGHNT and CDR2 YYREEE (reference sequence). The CDR3 nucleotides read TGTGCCAGCAGCCCGACTCAGGGGCCTAATGAGCAGTTCTTC. Its protein product is CASSPTQGPNEQFF.

The CDR3 nucleotides are TGTGCCAGCAGTCAGGACAGGGTATATGGCTACACCTTC. Its translation is CASSQDRVYGYTF. The chain recombines TRBV7-9 with TRBJ1-2; 8 bases match TRBD1. This CDR3 is 13 amino acids long. V trimming: 6 bases; J trimming: 5 bases; junction bases outside the gene matches: 5. Germline CDR1 SEHNR, CDR2 FQNEAQ (reference sequence).

The chain is built from TRBV19 and TRBJ2-7; TRBD1 is a possible D gene (6 bases). V lost 1 base to trimming and J lost 1 base, with 17 bases between them. This CDR3 has 17 amino acids. Germline CDR1 LNHDA, CDR2 SQIVND (reference sequence). This CDR3 is CASSIGTGTTNSYEQYF. The CDR3 DNA follows: TGTGCCAGTAGTATAGGAACAGGGACGACGAATTCCTACGAGCAGTACTTC.

This clone was seen a few times. The rearrangement joins TRBV7-9 to TRBJ2-5; TRBD2 matches at 10 bases. Trimming removed 4 bases from V and 2 bases from J; junction bases left unmatched: 1. This CDR3 spans 14 amino acids. Germline-derived CDR1 and CDR2 are SEHNR and FQNEAQ (reference sequence). The CDR3 nucleotides are TGTGCCAGCAGCTCACTAGCGGGACAAGAGACCCAGTACTTC. Its protein product is CASSSLAGQETQYF. The full variable domain, its missing parts supplied by reference TRBV7-9 and TRBJ2-5, is DTGVSQNPRHKITKRGQNVTFRCDPISEHNRLYWYRQTLGQGPEFLTYFQNEAQLEKSRLLSDRFSAERPKGSFSTLEIQRTEQGDSAMYLCASSSLAGQETQYFGPGTRLLVL.

The chain employs TRBV11-1 and TRBJ2-3; 8 positions match TRBD2. V gave up 5 bases and J gave up 2 bases; unmatched junction bases: 9. This CDR3 is built from 16 residues. The V gene's germline CDR1 is SGHAT and CDR2 FQDESV (reference sequence). CDR3 DNA sequence: TGTGCCAGCAGCATCGGACTAGCATGGGACACAGATACGCAGTATTTT. Its translation is CASSIGLAWDTDTQYF.

The gene calls are TRBV4-1 and TRBJ2-7; maybe TRBD1 (7 bases). This CDR3 comprises 18 residues. Trimming took 2 bases from V and 2 from J, leaving 22 bases between them. CDR1 and CDR2 (germline): MGHRA, YSYEKL. The DNA of the CDR3 is TGCGCCAGCAGCCAAAGCCACCTCGTCAGGGGGGTTCCCTACGAGCAGTACTTC. Residues: CASSQSHLVRGVPYEQYF.

The rearrangement uses TRBV2 and TRBJ2-4; TRBD2 agrees at 7 bases. The CDR3 runs 15 residues. The germline CDR1 and CDR2 sequences are SNHLY and FYNNEI. The trim removed 3 bases at V and 3 bases at J, leaving 5 bases unmatched. The CDR3 reads CASSEGGWGKNIQYF. The CDR3 DNA follows: TGTGCCAGCAGTGAGGGGGGGTGGGGCAAAAACATTCAGTACTTC.

The chain joins TRBV7-9 to TRBJ2-3; 8 bases align to TRBD2. CDR1 is SEHNR, CDR2 FQNEAQ, per germline (reference sequence). This CDR3 is built from 16 residues. V lost 1 base to trimming and J lost 5 bases; unmatched junction nucleotides: 8. The CDR3 nucleotides are TGTGCCAGCAGCTTAGGAACTAGCGGAAAACTAGATACGCAGTATTTT. Protein: CASSLGTSGKLDTQYF. The variable domain in full, completed from reference TRBV7-9 and TRBJ2-3, reads DTGVSQNPRHKITKRGQNVTFRCDPISEHNRLYWYRQTLGQGPEFLTYFQNEAQLEKSRLLSDRFSAERPKGSFSTLEIQRTEQGDSAMYLCASSLGTSGKLDTQYFGPGTRLTVL.

This clone occurred once. The chain carries TRBV5-1 and TRBJ2-5; tentatively, D is TRBD1 (6 bases). The V end was cut by 4 bases, the J end by 2 bases, with 15 bases between. This CDR3 has 15 residues. Germline assignment: CDR1 SGHRS and CDR2 YFSETQ. The CDR3 coding sequence is TGCGCCAGCAGCCCAGGATCACAGGGACAAGAGACCCAGTACTTC. It codes for CASSPGSQGQETQYF.

The CDR3 loop is CASSPRTSGNMYEQYF. The CDR3 nucleotides are TGTGCCAGCAGTCCCAGGACTAGCGGGAATATGTACGAGCAGTACTTC. J is TRBJ2-7 and V is TRBV2; 12 positions agree with TRBD2. V dropped 5 bases and J dropped 4; count of bases not matched to a gene: 9. CDR1 and CDR2 (germline): SNHLY, FYNNEI. CDR3 size: 16 residues.

The chain is built from TRBV6-5 and TRBJ1-4, with 7 bases that match TRBD1. The ends lost 5 bases at V and 4 bases at J; junction bases unmatched: 4. The CDR3 consists of 14 residues. Germline V gives CDR1 MNHEY, CDR2 SVGAGI. This CDR3 is CASSTDRVNEKLFF. CDR3 sequence (DNA): TGTGCCAGCAGTACCGACAGGGTTAATGAAAAACTGTTTTTT.

This clone was seen a few times. The chain's CDR3 is CASGLVGQLAGGPADTQYF. CDR3 in DNA: TGTGCTAGTGGTTTGGTAGGTCAACTAGCGGGAGGGCCGGCAGATACGCAGTATTTT. V usage is TRBV12-5 and J usage is TRBJ2-3; TRBD2 matches at 13 bases. The V gene's germline CDR1 is LGHNT and CDR2 FRNRAP. The junction had 10 bases not matched to a gene; V was cut back by 0 bases and J by 4 bases. The CDR3 is 19 residues long.

The chain recombines TRBV7-6 with TRBJ2-1; D remains ambiguous. Germline loops: CDR1 SGHVS, CDR2 FNYEAQ. With 0 bases removed from V and 4 bases from J, the gap between germline ends came to 7 bases. CDR3 length: 14 amino acids. This CDR3 reads CASSLASVYNEQFF. DNA for the CDR3: TGTGCCAGCAGCTTAGCGTCGGTGTACAATGAGCAGTTCTTC.

The chain employs TRBV15 and TRBJ1-3; D is possibly TRBD1 (5 bases). Germline CDR1 LNHNV, CDR2 YYDKDF (reference sequence). Trimming left V 0 bases short and J 3 bases short, with 12 bases between. The CDR3 is 16 amino acids. The CDR3 loop reads CATSREAGKGGNTIYF. The CDR3 DNA is TGTGCCACCAGCAGAGAGGCAGGGAAAGGTGGAAACACCATATATTTT.

CDR3 bases: TGTGCCAGCAGCGTAGGACTAGCTGACACCTACAATGAGCAGTTCTTC. This codes for CASSVGLADTYNEQFF. The chain joins TRBV9 to TRBJ2-1, with 7 bases identical to TRBD2. CDR3 size: 16 residues. Germline CDR1 and CDR2: SGDLS and YYNGEE. V trimming: 0 bases; J trimming: 2 bases; junction bases outside the gene matches: 5. Filled out from reference TRBV9 and TRBJ2-1, the complete variable domain reads DSGVTQTPKHLITATGQRVTLRCSPRSGDLSVYWYQQSLDQGLQFLIQYYNGEERAKGNILERFSAQQFPDLHSELNLSSLELGDSALYFCASSVGLADTYNEQFFGPGTRLTVL.

This chain links TRBV2 with TRBJ1-1; TRBD1 matches at 8 bases. V gave up 5 bases and J gave up 1 base; unmatched junction bases: 6. There are 15 residues in the CDR3. The germline V gene has CDR1 SNHLY and CDR2 FYNNEI. Written as DNA, the CDR3 is TGTGCCAGCAGTTTCCAGGGGGCGGAGAACACTGAAGCTTTCTTT. It specifies CASSFQGAENTEAFF.

The chain couples TRBV4-1 to TRBJ1-4; D is uncertain. The germline V and J ends were trimmed by 0 bases and 8 bases, with 7 bases remaining between them. Germline CDR1 and CDR2: MGHRA and YSYEKL. The CDR3 length is 13 residues. Here the CDR3 DNA reads TGCGCCAGCAGCCAAGACGGGAGGGAAAAACTGTTTTTT. Protein: CASSQDGREKLFF.

The table lists this clone with a few counts. The chain employs TRBV15 and TRBJ2-7; 9 bases match TRBD1. CDR1 and CDR2 (germline): LNHNV, YYDKDF (reference sequence). Unmatched junction bases numbered 9, after V lost 4 bases and J lost 5 bases. This CDR3 comprises 15 residues. CDR3 amino acids: CATSTTGTGYDEQYF. CDR3 sequence (DNA): TGTGCCACCAGCACCACCGGGACAGGGTATGACGAGCAGTACTTC.

This chain joins TRBV5-6 and TRBJ2-2; D is uncertain. The length of the CDR3 is 16 residues. V lost 4 bases and J 1 base, leaving 14 bases between the germline ends. Germline V gene sequence: CDR1 SGHDT, CDR2 YYEEEE. DNA for the CDR3: TGTGCCAGCAGCCGGGTCGTCCGGAAGAACACCGGGGAGCTGTTTTTT. This encodes CASSRVVRKNTGELFF.

This chain links TRBV5-1 with TRBJ2-1; 10 bases line up with TRBD1. Trimming removed 4 bases from V and 1 base from J; junction bases left unmatched: 5. Germline loops: CDR1 SGHRS, CDR2 YFSETQ. The CDR3 runs 16 residues. Here the CDR3 reads CASSTGQGGSYNEQFF. Written as DNA, the CDR3 is TGCGCCAGCAGCACCGGACAGGGGGGTTCCTACAATGAGCAGTTCTTC.

The chain combines TRBV2 with TRBJ1-5; TRBD1 agrees at 7 bases. After removal of 6 bases from V and 2 bases from J, the junction contained 4 bases not matched to a gene. Germline CDR1 reads SNHLY; CDR2 reads FYNNEI. The CDR3 spans 14 residues. The CDR3 protein is CASSGTERNQPQHF. The CDR3 nucleotides read TGTGCCAGCAGCGGGACAGAGCGCAATCAGCCCCAGCATTTT.